These 18 T cell receptor beta chains came from one sample sequenced in a study of CD8+CD57+ T cells in acquired aplastic anemia. CDR3 and TCR beta VDJ profiling relied on genomic DNA as the template. TCRdb used MiXCR to reprocess the reads, holding one entry per CDR3 protein. The sample yields fewer than 200,000 distinct CDR3 sequences, 48% seen once. The patients chosen for sequencing had shown expansion of CD8+CD57+ cells (detected by flow cytometry). The sequenced sample consisted of sorted CD4+, CD8+, or CD8+CD57+ T cells (not recorded which) from PBMCs. These receptors were taken from a human donor with aplastic anemia.

The chain combines TRBV24-1 with TRBJ2-7; TRBD1 is a possible D gene (6 bases). There are 15 residues in the CDR3. Germline CDR1 KGHDR, CDR2 SFDVKD. V gave up 2 bases and J gave up 2 bases, with 12 bases separating them. The CDR3 nucleotides are TGTGCCACCAGTGATTCGTACAGGGTCCCCTACGAGCAGTACTTC. Its translation is CATSDSYRVPYEQYF.

The chain carries TRBV2 and TRBJ2-1, with 7 bases lining up with TRBD2. This CDR3 spans 15 amino acids. The J segment lost 2 bases and the V segment lost 6 bases, leaving 7 bases of the junction unmatched. CDR1 and CDR2 (germline): SNHLY, FYNNEI. CDR3 loop: CASRFAGGTYNEQFF. The CDR3 DNA reads as TGTGCCAGCAGATTTGCCGGGGGGACCTACAATGAGCAGTTCTTC. Full variable domain (outside the CDR3, taken from reference TRBV2 and TRBJ2-1): EPEVTQTPSHQVTQMGQEVILRCVPISNHLYFYWYRQILGQKVEFLVSFYNNEISEKSEIFDDQFSVERPDGSNFTLKIRSTKLEDSAMYFCASRFAGGTYNEQFFGPGTRLTVL.

The chain links TRBV7-2 to TRBJ1-1, with 7 bases that match TRBD1. The CDR3 is made up of 14 amino acids. CDR1 and CDR2 from the germline V gene are SGHTA and FQGNSA. The V gene end was trimmed by 5 bases and the J gene end by 7 bases; junction bases not matched to a gene: 10. The CDR3 is CASSPSGGKSEAFF. The CDR3 DNA is TGTGCCAGCAGCCCCTCAGGGGGAAAGAGTGAAGCTTTCTTT.

This clonotype has only a few counts. This chain uses TRBV27 with TRBJ2-7; 7 positions agree with TRBD2. Losses at the gene ends were 2 bases for V and 0 bases for J; bases not matched to a gene: 1. CDR1 and CDR2 (germline): MNHEY, SMNVEV (reference sequence). The CDR3 covers 14 residues. The CDR3 is CASSLGTTSYEQYF. DNA for the CDR3: TGTGCCAGCAGTTTAGGGACTACCTCCTACGAGCAGTACTTC.

This clonotype has a count of ten or more. The chain has TRBV6-1 and TRBJ1-5, with D unclear. The germline CDR1 and CDR2 sequences are MNHNS and SASEGT. The CDR3 has 13 amino acids. The germline V and J ends were trimmed by 3 bases and 4 bases, with 7 bases remaining between them. In nucleotides, the CDR3 is TGTGCCAGCAGTGAGGTCCGAAATCAGCCCCAGCATTTT. Amino acid sequence: CASSEVRNQPQHF.

The CDR3 protein is CASSEGMGTGGFNEQFF. CDR3 in DNA: TGTGCCAGCAGTGAAGGGATGGGGACAGGGGGCTTCAATGAGCAGTTCTTC. The chain joins TRBV25-1 to TRBJ2-1, with 12 nucleotides matching TRBD1. Germline V gene lookup returns CDR1 MGHDK and CDR2 SYGVNS. The CDR3 runs 17 residues. After removal of 2 bases from V and 6 bases from J, the junction contained 8 bases not matched to a gene.

V usage is TRBV7-8 and J usage is TRBJ1-6; D possibly corresponds to TRBD1 (5 bases). Trimming left V 5 bases short and J 7 bases short, with 12 bases between. The CDR3 is 14 residues long. Looked up from germline, CDR1 is SGHVS and CDR2 is FQNEAQ. For the CDR3, the DNA is TGTGCCAGCAGCGGGCGGGACGGAAATTCACCCCTCCACTTT. It is translated as CASSGRDGNSPLHF.

The chain recombines TRBV19 with TRBJ2-6; 10 nucleotides align to TRBD1. This CDR3 comprises 18 residues. The germline V gene has CDR1 LNHDA and CDR2 SQIVND (reference sequence). V trimming: 5 bases; J trimming: 1 base; junction bases outside the gene matches: 8. The CDR3 sequence: CASSPRTGGGSGANVLTF. The CDR3 DNA reads TGTGCCAGTAGTCCTCGGACAGGGGGGGGATCTGGGGCCAACGTCCTGACTTTC.

The chain links TRBV7-2 to TRBJ1-1; TRBD1 might be the D (5 bases). Germline V lookup: CDR1 SGHTA, CDR2 FQGNSA. This CDR3 has 16 residues. Trimming took off 2 bases at V and 4 bases at J, with 17 bases between the two ends. CDR3 protein: CASSLSGSRGRTEAFF. For the CDR3, the DNA is TGTGCCAGCAGCTTATCGGGTTCGAGGGGACGCACTGAAGCTTTCTTT. Variable domain in full (rest from reference TRBV7-2 and TRBJ1-1): GAGVSQSPSNKVTEKGKDVELRCDPISGHTALYWYRQSLGQGLEFLIYFQGNSAPDKSGLPSDRFSAERTGGSVSTLTIQRTQQEDSAVYLCASSLSGSRGRTEAFFGQGTRLTVV.

The V gene is TRBV6-1, the J gene TRBJ1-1, with D possibly TRBD1 on 5 matching bases. The CDR3 sequence is 14 residues long. Germline-derived CDR1 and CDR2 are MNHNS and SASEGT. Trimming cost V 10 bases and J 4 bases, with 19 bases left between them. Here the CDR3 DNA reads TGTGCCACCGCCGCGGGGGTTAGGAGCACTGAAGCTTTCTTT. Its protein product is CATAAGVRSTEAFF.

The chain carries TRBV29-1 and TRBJ1-1; tentative D call: TRBD1 (6 bases). Germline V CDR1 and CDR2: SQVTM, ANQGSEA. V was pared by 6 bases and J by 0 bases, with 14 bases between. CDR3 length: 14 amino acids. CDR3 nucleotide sequence: TGCAGCGTCCTCGGGGGGCGAATGAACACTGAAGCTTTCTTT. Translation: CSVLGGRMNTEAFF. The complete variable domain, with remaining parts taken from reference TRBV29-1 and TRBJ1-1, reads SAVISQKPSRDICQRGTSLTIQCQVDSQVTMMFWYRQQPGQSLTLIATANQGSEATYESGFVIDKFPISRPNLTFSTLTVSNMSPEDSSIYLCSVLGGRMNTEAFFGQGTRLTVV.

This clonotype was picked up a small number of times. The gene calls are TRBV12-3 or TRBV12-4 and TRBJ2-7; 8 nucleotides line up with TRBD1. The CDR3 is 14 residues long. V gave up 5 bases and J gave up 5 bases; unmatched junction bases: 8. The CDR3 is CASSPRQGFDEQYF. CDR3 nucleotides: TGTGCCAGCAGTCCTAGACAGGGGTTCGACGAGCAGTACTTC.

The J gene is TRBJ2-7, the V gene TRBV9; TRBD1 matches 8 bases. Germline V gene data show CDR1 as SGDLS and CDR2 as YYNGEE. The CDR3 sequence is 15 residues long. V was pared by 4 bases and J by 5 bases, with 11 bases of the junction left unmatched. Here the CDR3 DNA reads TGTGCCAGCAGCCCCCGGGACAGGAGGGGGGACGAGCAGTACTTC. Residues: CASSPRDRRGDEQYF.

The chain is built from TRBV7-6 and TRBJ2-5; a possible D gene is TRBD2 (6 bases). The V gene lost 1 base and the J gene lost 9 bases, with 12 bases spanning the gap. Germline CDR1 is SGHVS and CDR2 is FNYEAQ. The CDR3 has 13 residues. Written as DNA, the CDR3 is TGTGCCAGCAGCTTAGGACAGTGGAGGGCCCAGTACTTC. This sequence encodes CASSLGQWRAQYF.

This clonotype has at least ten counts. The V and J genes are TRBV19 and TRBJ1-2; 9 nucleotides match TRBD1. V was pared by 4 bases and J by 1 base, with 4 bases of the junction left unmatched. The germline gives CDR1 LNHDA, CDR2 SQIVND (reference sequence). The CDR3 totals 15 residues. CDR3 bases: TGTGCCAGTAGTAGAGACAGGGGGGTTAACTATGGCTACACCTTC. Amino acid sequence: CASSRDRGVNYGYTF.

The count of this clonotype is one. The genes are TRBV15 and TRBJ1-1, with a possible D match to TRBD1 (5 bases). CDR3 length: 15 amino acids. CDR1 is LNHNV, CDR2 YYDKDF, per germline (reference sequence). The ends were cut back, 3 bases at V and 6 bases at J, with 17 bases in the middle. CDR3 protein: CATSRAPQEVAEAFF. The CDR3 DNA sequence: TGTGCCACCAGCAGGGCCCCACAGGAGGTAGCTGAAGCTTTCTTT.

This clonotype was seen at least ten times. The V gene is TRBV20-1, the J gene TRBJ2-3; 7 nucleotides match TRBD2. Germline loops: CDR1 DFQATT, CDR2 SNEGSKA (reference sequence). The CDR3 contains 15 residues. Trimming took 3 bases from V and 0 from J; bases not matched to a gene: 6. The CDR3 DNA sequence: TGCAGTGCTAGGGATCTAGCGGCTAGCACAGATACGCAGTATTTT. Amino acid sequence: CSARDLAASTDTQYF.

This sequence joins TRBV12-3 or TRBV12-4 and TRBJ1-3; no clear D gene. V was cut by 5 bases and J by 2 bases, with 10 bases left in between. The CDR3 spans 14 residues. CDR3 region: CASSPDHAGNTIYF. DNA of the CDR3: TGTGCCAGCAGTCCGGACCATGCTGGAAACACCATATATTTT.